A selection of T cell receptor beta chains follows, all from one sample in a study of T cell changes during pregnancy in multiple sclerosis. Only in-frame clones appear in the TCRdb table, and some are missing; sequencing was by immunoSEQ multiplex PCR. The table includes approximately 61,000 clones, roughly 86% detected once. The sample was peripheral blood, taken in the first trimester of pregnancy. The receptors here all came from a female donor with multiple sclerosis, enrolled in a pregnancy study. Both conserved end residues are part of each CDR3. A D gene is named only where the DNA matches it firmly. A clone size is listed for some rows: how often the clone was seen (once, few, many), or a class if it is expanded.

V gene,clone size,D gene,J gene,CDR3 protein,CDR3 DNA
TRBV6-5,NA,TRBD2,TRBJ2-7,CASSYSVAGASYEQYF,TGTGCCAGCAGTTACTCGGTAGCGGGAGCCTCCTACGAGCAGTACTTC
TRBV5-4,NA,TRBD2,TRBJ2-2,CASSSGLAGDTGELFF,TGTGCCAGCAGCTCCGGACTAGCGGGGGACACCGGGGAGCTGTTTTTT
TRBV7-3,NA,NA,TRBJ2-5,CASSLVAAAQETQYF,TGTGCCAGCAGCTTAGTAGCGGCAGCCCAAGAGACCCAGTACTTC
TRBV6-5,NA,NA,TRBJ2-6,CASSYSSGANVLTF,TGTGCCAGCAGCTATAGCTCTGGGGCCAACGTCCTGACTTTC
TRBV25-1,NA,TRBD1,TRBJ1-2,CASSELGGLNYGYTF,TGTGCCAGCAGTGAGTTAGGGGGCCTTAACTATGGCTACACCTTC
TRBV30,few,NA,TRBJ1-1,CAWSLQGNTEAFF,TGTGCCTGGAGCCTACAGGGGAACACTGAAGCTTTCTTT
TRBV6-1,NA,NA,TRBJ2-1,CASSEGRVRGGNEQFF,TGTGCCAGCAGTGAAGGAAGGGTCAGGGGTGGAAATGAGCAGTTCTTC
TRBV15,once,TRBD1,TRBJ1-1,CATRLGGAENEAFF,TGTGCCACCAGATTAGGGGGCGCCGAAAATGAAGCTTTCTTT
TRBV5-1,NA,TRBD2,TRBJ2-7,CASSSGTSGGYEQYF,TGCGCCAGCAGCTCCGGGACTAGTGGTGGGTACGAGCAGTACTTC
TRBV2,NA,NA,TRBJ2-3,CASGLTSTDTQYF,TGTGCCAGCGGACTTACTAGCACAGATACGCAGTATTTT
TRBV10-3,NA,TRBD1,TRBJ2-2,CAINSGGENTGELFF,TGTGCCATCAATTCAGGGGGCGAGAACACCGGGGAGCTGTTTTTT
TRBV9,NA,TRBD2,TRBJ2-5,CASSVAPTSGQETQYF,TGTGCCAGCAGCGTAGCCCCCACTAGCGGCCAAGAGACCCAGTACTTC
TRBV2,NA,NA,TRBJ2-7,CASRPTEGSYEQYF,TGTGCCAGCAGGCCGACAGAAGGGTCCTACGAGCAGTACTTC
TRBV6-5,NA,TRBD1,TRBJ1-1,CASSYGTGGLNTEAFF,TGTGCCAGCAGTTACGGGACAGGGGGCTTGAACACTGAAGCTTTCTTT
TRBV5-4,NA,TRBD2,TRBJ2-3,CASSPQLAADTQYF,TGTGCCAGCAGCCCCCAACTAGCGGCAGATACGCAGTATTTT
TRBV28,NA,TRBD2,TRBJ2-3,CASSSRASGTSGSTDTQYF,TGTGCCAGCAGTTCCCGAGCCTCGGGGACTAGCGGGAGCACAGATACGCAGTATTTT
TRBV7-6,NA,NA,TRBJ2-3,CASSLGAGRVTDTQYF,TGTGCCAGCAGCTTAGGGGCGGGTCGGGTCACAGATACGCAGTATTTT
TRBV11-3,NA,TRBD1,TRBJ2-3,CASSLGQRAPDTQYF,TGTGCCAGCAGCTTGGGACAGAGAGCTCCAGATACGCAGTATTTT
TRBV5-1,NA,TRBD2,TRBJ2-1,CASSPDPRGDEQFF,TGCGCCAGCAGCCCCGACCCACGGGGGGATGAGCAGTTCTTC
TRBV5-6,NA,NA,TRBJ2-1,CASSLIPDNTNEQFF,TGTGCCAGCAGCTTGATCCCTGACAACACCAATGAGCAGTTCTTC
TRBV5-1,NA,TRBD1,TRBJ1-2,CASSTPGQEGGYTF,TGCGCCAGCAGCACCCCCGGACAGGAGGGTGGCTACACCTTC
TRBV5-5,NA,NA,TRBJ2-7,CASSLGPGDAYEQYF,TGTGCCAGCAGCTTGGGTCCAGGGGACGCCTACGAGCAGTACTTC
TRBV9,NA,NA,TRBJ1-2,CASSVETGLSYYGYTF,TGTGCCAGCAGCGTAGAGACAGGCTTATCATACTATGGCTACACCTTC
TRBV14,few,TRBD1,TRBJ2-4,CASSQDRGQAGLAKNIQYF,TGTGCCAGCAGCCAAGACAGGGGGCAGGCGGGACTAGCCAAAAACATTCAGTACTTC
TRBV6-5,few,NA,TRBJ1-1,CASSRGTEAFF,TGTGCCAGCAGTAGGGGCACTGAAGCTTTCTTT
TRBV7-3,NA,TRBD2,TRBJ2-3,CASSAASGSTDTQYF,TGTGCCAGCAGCGCAGCTAGCGGGAGCACAGATACGCAGTATTTT
TRBV28,NA,NA,TRBJ2-1,CASTLGGEGLYNEQFF,TGTGCCAGCACCCTAGGGGGGGAGGGTCTTTACAATGAGCAGTTCTTC
TRBV9,NA,NA,TRBJ2-6,CASSVEYRAGANVLTF,TGTGCCAGCAGCGTAGAATACAGGGCCGGGGCCAACGTCCTGACTTTC
TRBV10-3,once,TRBD1,TRBJ2-7,CANGQGGDEQYF,TGTGCCAACGGACAGGGGGGTGACGAGCAGTACTTC
TRBV28,NA,NA,TRBJ1-4,CASSLPLRIRTVIGEKLFF,TGTGCCAGCAGTTTACCCCTCCGGATCCGGACAGTCATAGGGGAAAAACTGTTTTTT
TRBV5-1,NA,NA,TRBJ2-1,CASSLGTEGEQFF,TGCGCCAGCAGCTTGGGGACAGAGGGTGAGCAGTTCTTC
TRBV4-1,NA,TRBD1,TRBJ2-5,CASSQGQGTIQETQYF,TGCGCCAGCAGCCAGGGACAGGGAACTATCCAAGAGACCCAGTACTTC
TRBV7-2,NA,TRBD2,TRBJ2-1,CASSHSGSPSYNEQFF,TGTGCCAGCAGCCACAGCGGGAGTCCCTCCTACAATGAGCAGTTCTTC
TRBV28,few,NA,TRBJ2-7,CASTGRPSYEQYF,TGTGCCAGCACAGGAAGGCCCTCCTACGAGCAGTACTTC
TRBV7-2,NA,TRBD2,TRBJ2-2,CASSLPGGGTGELFF,TGTGCCAGCAGCTTACCGGGAGGTGGAACCGGGGAGCTGTTTTTT
TRBV25-1,NA,TRBD1,TRBJ1-2,CASSELRNAGGANGYTF,TGTGCCAGCAGTGAACTACGAAATGCAGGGGGCGCAAATGGCTACACCTTC
TRBV11-2,NA,NA,TRBJ1-3,CASSLLSSSGNTIYF,TGTGCCAGCAGCTTATTATCGTCCTCTGGAAACACCATATATTTT
TRBV5-1,NA,TRBD2,TRBJ2-1,CASSLAGSAGGGTSYNEQFF,TGCGCCAGCAGCTTGGCTGGGTCGGCGGGAGGGGGAACCTCCTACAATGAGCAGTTCTTC
TRBV11-1,NA,NA,TRBJ2-7,CASSRQLRDLTYEQYF,TGTGCCAGCAGCAGACAGCTCCGCGACCTCACCTACGAGCAGTACTTC
TRBV29-1,NA,TRBD2,TRBJ2-7,CSVEEGLAPYEQYF,TGCAGCGTTGAAGAGGGACTAGCTCCCTACGAGCAGTACTTC
TRBV18,NA,TRBD2,TRBJ2-5,CASSRSGTGGETQYF,TGTGCCAGCTCCCGCTCGGGAACGGGAGGAGAGACCCAGTACTTC
TRBV28,once,TRBD1,TRBJ1-2,CASSLEDREAGYTF,TGTGCCAGCAGTTTAGAGGACAGGGAGGCTGGCTACACCTTC